One T cell receptor (beta chain) is described in this entry. The antigen is unknown. The ends lost 5 bases at V and 7 bases at J; junction bases unmatched: 8. The V gene's germline CDR1 is SEHNR and CDR2 FQNEAQ (reference sequence). There are 14 residues in the CDR3. This entry is derived from a study of beta chain features in type 1 diabetes. The whole isolated RNA underwent reverse transcription, so sequencing captured expressed TCRB transcripts. Data came from immunoSEQ multiplex PCR; TCRdb stores just in-frame clones and leaves some out. This sample carries under 250,000 clones, over 12% of them seen once, and the ten largest clones take around 0.03%. The study, taken as a whole, reports: Among type 1 diabetes patients, VDJ junctions had fewer insertions and more deletions.

Material: naive CD4+ T cells from blood. This chain connects TRBV7-9 to TRBJ2-5; TRBD2 matches at 9 bases. This TCR came from a woman aged 40 to 50 in good health. In nucleotides, the CDR3 is TGTGCCAGCAGCCCGGGACTAGCACGCGGGACCCAGTACTTC. This gives the protein CASSPGLARGTQYF.